What follows are 14 T cell receptor beta chains derived from one specimen sequenced in a study of blood T cell repertoires in COVID-19. Here immunoSEQ multiplex PCR was the method, and the copy in TCRdb shows in-frame clones only, minus some. The table includes about 200,000 clones, 94% detected once. Sequences were obtained from peripheral blood. The receptor source for this set is a young man with COVID-19, enrolled during active disease.

This chain links TRBV6-5 with TRBJ1-1; D may be TRBD1 (5 bases). CDR1 and CDR2 (germline): MNHEY, SVGAGI. Trimming shortened V by 4 bases and J by 5 bases, and 11 bases separated the two germline ends. This CDR3 region has 13 residues. The CDR3 DNA sequence: TGTGCCAGCAGTTCCAGGGTTGAGACTGAAGCTTTCTTT. As protein: CASSSRVETEAFF.

The V and J genes are TRBV5-1 and TRBJ2-1, with 8 bases aligning to TRBD2. The CDR3 extends over 16 amino acids. Germline V gene sequence: CDR1 SGHRS, CDR2 YFSETQ. Unmatched junction bases numbered 2, after V lost 0 bases and J lost 0 bases. The CDR3 spells CASSLGGGSSYNEQFF. The DNA for the CDR3 is TGCGCCAGCAGCTTGGGCGGGGGGAGCTCCTACAATGAGCAGTTCTTC. The full variable domain, with the rest looked up from reference TRBV5-1 and TRBJ2-1, is KAGVTQTPRYLIKTRGQQVTLSCSPISGHRSVSWYQQTPGQGLQFLFEYFSETQRNKGNFPGRFSGRQFSNSRSEMNVSTLELGDSALYLCASSLGGGSSYNEQFFGPGTRLTVL.

The genes are TRBV5-1 and TRBJ1-2; 8 nucleotides match TRBD1. J was trimmed by 4 bases and V by 2 bases; bases with no gene match: 7. The CDR3 totals 15 residues. Per germline, CDR1 SGHRS and CDR2 YFSETQ. The CDR3 nucleotides are TGCGCCAGCAGCTTTGGGCAGGGGGCAAGCTATGGCTACACCTTC. Its protein is CASSFGQGASYGYTF.

The CDR3 spells CASSQSRGYEQYF. In DNA, the CDR3 is TGCGCCAGCAGTCAATCGAGGGGGTACGAGCAGTACTTC. The chain combines TRBV23-1 with TRBJ2-7, with D perhaps matching TRBD1 (6 bases). TRBV23-1 is reported as an ORF; its role is uncertain. V gave up 0 bases and J gave up 4 bases, with 7 bases separating them. The CDR3 loop spans 13 amino acids.

V usage is TRBV5-1 and J usage is TRBJ1-1; D may be TRBD1 (6 bases). The CDR3 contains 15 residues. V was shortened by 5 bases and J by 4 bases, with 18 bases between the two germline ends. The germline CDR1 and CDR2 sequences are SGHRS and YFSETQ. CDR3 nucleotides: TGCGCCAGCAGGGCGGGGGGCTCAGGGAGCACTGAAGCTTTCTTT. It yields the protein CASRAGGSGSTEAFF.

The J gene is TRBJ1-2, the V gene TRBV11-2; the match to TRBD1 covers 7 bases. CDR3 length: 16 residues. The germline V gene encodes CDR1 SGHAT and CDR2 FQNNGV. V gave up 1 base and J gave up 2 bases; unmatched junction bases: 7. The CDR3 DNA reads as TGTGCCAGCAGCTTAGGTTTACAGGGGATGAACTATGGCTACACCTTC. Amino acids: CASSLGLQGMNYGYTF.

The chain links TRBV15 to TRBJ1-2; possibly TRBD1 for D (5 bases). The V end was cut by 0 bases, the J end by 7 bases, with 9 bases between. Germline CDR1 and CDR2: LNHNV and YYDKDF (reference sequence). The CDR3 totals 13 residues. The CDR3 DNA sequence: TGTGCCACCAGCAGAGACAGGGTAACTGGCTACACCTTC. As protein: CATSRDRVTGYTF.

The chain's CDR3 is CASSPRGGGETQYF. The CDR3 DNA sequence: TGTGCCAGCAGCCCGCGGGGGGGCGGAGAGACCCAGTACTTC. The chain recombines TRBV7-9 with TRBJ2-5; 9 bases are shared with TRBD2. This CDR3 spans 14 amino acids. Trimming cost V 5 bases and J 4 bases; bases outside gene matches: 5. Germline assignment: CDR1 SEHNR and CDR2 FQNEAQ (reference sequence). The entire variable domain, with the rest obtained from reference TRBV7-9 and TRBJ2-5, is as follows: DTGVSQNPRHKITKRGQNVTFRCDPISEHNRLYWYRQTLGQGPEFLTYFQNEAQLEKSRLLSDRFSAERPKGSFSTLEIQRTEQGDSAMYLCASSPRGGGETQYFGPGTRLLVL.

The V call is TRBV11-2, the J call TRBJ1-1, with 7 bases fitting TRBD1. Germline-derived CDR1 and CDR2 are SGHAT and FQNNGV. The V segment lost 5 bases and the J segment 3 bases; nucleotides outside the gene matches: 6. CDR3 length equals 14 residues. CDR3: CASSRQGRYTEAFF. The CDR3 coding sequence is TGTGCCAGCAGCAGACAGGGAAGGTACACTGAAGCTTTCTTT.

The J gene is TRBJ1-4, the V gene TRBV19; D gene uncertain. The germline V and J ends were trimmed by 6 bases and 8 bases, with 13 bases remaining between them. Germline V lookup: CDR1 LNHDA, CDR2 SQIVND (reference sequence). The CDR3 consists of 13 residues. The CDR3 nucleotides are TGTGCCAGTAGCCCGCCCGAACTGGAAAAACTGTTTTTT. Translation gives CASSPPELEKLFF.

The chain carries TRBV10-1 and TRBJ1-4; weak D call: TRBD1 (6 bases). Per germline, CDR1 WNHNN and CDR2 SYGVQD (reference sequence). V lost 3 bases and J lost 4, with 9 bases in between. The CDR3 sequence is 14 residues long. Written as DNA, the CDR3 is TGCGCCAGCAGTGACGGGACAAGTAATGAAAAACTGTTTTTT. This codes for CASSDGTSNEKLFF.

The rearrangement links TRBV3-1 (or the pseudogene TRBV3-2) to TRBJ1-5, with TRBD1 matching 7 bases. J was trimmed by 6 bases and V by 1 base; bases with no gene match: 3. CDR1 LGHDT and CDR2 YNNKEL come from the germline V gene (reference sequence). This CDR3 contains 14 residues. The CDR3 reads CASSQVQGVQPQHF. The DNA for the CDR3 is TGTGCCAGCAGCCAAGTTCAGGGGGTTCAGCCCCAGCATTTT.

The rearrangement uses TRBV6-5 and TRBJ1-2; D may be TRBD1 (6 bases). Germline loops: CDR1 MNHEY, CDR2 SVGAGI. The length of the CDR3 is 13 residues. V was shortened by 6 bases and J by 2 bases, with 10 bases between the two germline ends. The CDR3 nucleotides read TGTGCCAGCAGGGACGGGACAAACTATGGCTACACCTTC. As protein: CASRDGTNYGYTF.

V usage is TRBV3-1 (or the pseudogene TRBV3-2) and J usage is TRBJ1-2; 7 positions agree with TRBD1. This CDR3 has 16 amino acids. The V gene's germline CDR1 is LGHDT and CDR2 YNNKEL (reference sequence). The V gene end was trimmed by 0 bases and the J gene end by 4 bases; junction bases not matched to a gene: 8. CDR3 sequence: CASSQDIGGRAYGYTF. CDR3 in DNA: TGTGCCAGCAGCCAAGATATAGGGGGCAGAGCCTATGGCTACACCTTC.